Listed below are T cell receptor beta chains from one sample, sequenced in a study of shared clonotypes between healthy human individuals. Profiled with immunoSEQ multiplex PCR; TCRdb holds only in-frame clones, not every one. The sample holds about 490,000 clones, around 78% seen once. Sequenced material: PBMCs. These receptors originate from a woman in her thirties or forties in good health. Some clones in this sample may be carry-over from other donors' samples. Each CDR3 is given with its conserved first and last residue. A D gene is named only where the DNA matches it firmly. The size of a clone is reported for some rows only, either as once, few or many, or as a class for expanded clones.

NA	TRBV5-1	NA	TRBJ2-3	CASSPSTDTQYF	TGCGCCAGCAGCCCCTCCACAGATACGCAGTATTTT
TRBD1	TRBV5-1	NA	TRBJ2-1	CASSLVGGSYNEQFF	TGCGCCAGCAGCTTGGTAGGGGGCAGCTACAATGAGCAGTTCTTC
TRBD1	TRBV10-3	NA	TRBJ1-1	CAIRQGDRLENTEAFF	TGTGCCATCAGGCAGGGGGACAGACTGGAGAACACTGAAGCTTTCTTT
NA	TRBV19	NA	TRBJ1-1	CASSIRGRSTEASF	TGTGCCAGTAGTATACGGGGGCGGTCGACTGAAGCTTCCTTT
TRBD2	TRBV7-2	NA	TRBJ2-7	CASSLAVAGIYEQYF	TGTGCCAGCAGCTTAGCCGTAGCGGGGATCTACGAGCAGTACTTC
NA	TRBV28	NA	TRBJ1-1	CASSRQRLTEAFF	TGTGCCAGCAGTAGACAGCGTCTCACTGAAGCTTTCTTT
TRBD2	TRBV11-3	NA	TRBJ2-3	CASSPGTSGGTDTQYF	TGTGCCAGCAGCCCGGGGACTAGCGGTGGCACAGATACGCAGTATTTT
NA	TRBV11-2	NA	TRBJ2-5	CASSFGSQETQYF	TGTGCCAGCAGCTTCGGCAGCCAAGAGACCCAGTACTTC
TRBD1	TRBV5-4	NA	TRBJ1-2	CASSWTGEGYTF	TGTGCCAGCAGCTGGACAGGGGAGGGCTACACCTTC
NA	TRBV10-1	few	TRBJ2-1	CASSESYGSNEQFF	TGCGCCAGCAGTGAGTCTTACGGGTCCAATGAGCAGTTCTTC
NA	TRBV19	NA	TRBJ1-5	CASSTNFGGNQPQHF	TGTGCCAGTAGTACCAACTTCGGGGGCAATCAGCCCCAGCATTTT
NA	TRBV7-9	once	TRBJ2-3	CASSFPNTDTQYF	TGTGCCAGCAGCTTTCCCAACACAGATACGCAGTATTTT
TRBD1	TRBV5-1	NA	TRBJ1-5	CASSLTGVGNQPQHF	TGCGCCAGCAGCCTGACAGGGGTTGGCAATCAGCCCCAGCATTTT
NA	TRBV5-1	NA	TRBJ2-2	CASSLAGFGTGELFF	TGCGCCAGCAGCTTGGCCGGCTTCGGCACCGGGGAGCTGTTTTTT
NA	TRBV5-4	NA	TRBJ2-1	CASSLGVRESNEQFF	TGTGCCAGCAGCTTGGGAGTGCGAGAGAGCAATGAGCAGTTCTTC
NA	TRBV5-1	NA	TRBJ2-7	CASSSDFPGGEQYF	TGCGCCAGCAGCTCCGACTTCCCTGGCGGCGAGCAGTACTTC
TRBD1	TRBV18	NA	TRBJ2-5	CASSPDRGVQETQYF	TGTGCCAGCTCACCAGACAGGGGGGTCCAAGAGACCCAGTACTTC
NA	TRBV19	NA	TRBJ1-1	CASSRGTEAFF	TGTGCCAGTAGTCGAGGCACTGAAGCTTTCTTT